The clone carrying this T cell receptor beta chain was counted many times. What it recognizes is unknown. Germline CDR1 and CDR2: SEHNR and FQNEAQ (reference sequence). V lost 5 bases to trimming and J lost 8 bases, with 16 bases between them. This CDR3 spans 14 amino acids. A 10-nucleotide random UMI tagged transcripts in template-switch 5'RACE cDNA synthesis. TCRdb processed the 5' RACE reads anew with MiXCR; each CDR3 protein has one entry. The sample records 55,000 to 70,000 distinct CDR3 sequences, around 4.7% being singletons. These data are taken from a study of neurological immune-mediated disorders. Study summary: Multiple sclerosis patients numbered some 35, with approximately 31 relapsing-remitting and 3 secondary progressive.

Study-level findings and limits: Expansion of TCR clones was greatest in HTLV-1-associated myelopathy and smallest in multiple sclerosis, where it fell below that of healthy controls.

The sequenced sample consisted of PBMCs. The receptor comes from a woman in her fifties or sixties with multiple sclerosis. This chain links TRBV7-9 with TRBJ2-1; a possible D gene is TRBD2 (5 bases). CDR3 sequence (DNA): TGTGCCAGCAGCAGGGATTCGGAGGCCTATGAGCAGTTCTTC. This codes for CASSRDSEAYEQFF.